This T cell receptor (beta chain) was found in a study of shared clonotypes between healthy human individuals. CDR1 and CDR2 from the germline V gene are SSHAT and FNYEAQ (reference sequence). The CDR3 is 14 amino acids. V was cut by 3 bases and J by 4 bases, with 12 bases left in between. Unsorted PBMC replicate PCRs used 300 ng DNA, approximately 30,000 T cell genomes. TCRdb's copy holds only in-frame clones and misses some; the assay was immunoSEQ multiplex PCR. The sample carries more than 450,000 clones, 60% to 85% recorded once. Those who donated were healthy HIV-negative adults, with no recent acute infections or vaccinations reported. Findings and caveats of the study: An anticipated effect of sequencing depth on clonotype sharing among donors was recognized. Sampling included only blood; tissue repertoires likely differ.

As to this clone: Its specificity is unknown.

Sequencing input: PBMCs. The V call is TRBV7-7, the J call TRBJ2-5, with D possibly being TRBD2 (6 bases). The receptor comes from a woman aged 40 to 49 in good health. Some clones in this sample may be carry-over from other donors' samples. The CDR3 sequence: CASSFRTSSETQYF. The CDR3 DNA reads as TGTGCCAGCAGCTTTAGAACTAGCTCAGAGACCCAGTACTTC.